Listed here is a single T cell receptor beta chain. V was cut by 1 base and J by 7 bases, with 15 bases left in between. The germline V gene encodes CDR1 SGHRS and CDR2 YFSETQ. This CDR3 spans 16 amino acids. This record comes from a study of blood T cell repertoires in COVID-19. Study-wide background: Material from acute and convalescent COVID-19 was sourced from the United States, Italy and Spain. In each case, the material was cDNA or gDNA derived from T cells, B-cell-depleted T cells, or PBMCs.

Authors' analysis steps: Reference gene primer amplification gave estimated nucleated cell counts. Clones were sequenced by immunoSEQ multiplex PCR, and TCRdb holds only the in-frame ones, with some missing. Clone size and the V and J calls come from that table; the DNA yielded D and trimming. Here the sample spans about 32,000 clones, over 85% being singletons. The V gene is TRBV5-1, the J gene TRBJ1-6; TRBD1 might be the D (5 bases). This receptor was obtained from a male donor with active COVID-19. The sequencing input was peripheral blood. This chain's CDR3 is CASSLNTGGINSPLHF. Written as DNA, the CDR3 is TGCGCCAGCAGCTTGAACACGGGGGGGATCAATTCACCCCTCCACTTT.